The 27 T cell receptor beta chains below were found in one sample sequenced in a study of blood T cell repertoires in COVID-19. The protocol was immunoSEQ multiplex PCR, while the TCRdb copy is restricted to in-frame clones and leaves out a portion. The sample has fewer than 500,000 clones, roughly 90% seen once. The source material was peripheral blood. These receptors were obtained from a woman aged 25 to 45 with active or convalescent COVID-19.

In its sample, this clone was seen once. V gene TRBV5-1 combines with J gene TRBJ2-7; weak D call: TRBD2 (5 bases). The germline CDR1 and CDR2 sequences are SGHRS and YFSETQ. This CDR3 spans 15 amino acids. V dropped 5 bases and J dropped 7 bases, with 22 bases sitting between them. The CDR3 coding sequence is TGCGCCAGCAGTGGAGGTAGTGAACCGAAGCGGGAGCAGTACTTC. Translation: CASSGGSEPKREQYF.

The CDR3 region has the DNA TGCGCCAGCACCGGGCTAGCGGGGGTAACCGACACCGGGGAGCTGTTTTTT. It encodes CASTGLAGVTDTGELFF. The chain is built from TRBV10-2 and TRBJ2-2; TRBD2 agrees at 10 bases. Germline loops: CDR1 WSHSY, CDR2 SAAADI. The trim removed 7 bases at V and 3 bases at J, leaving 11 bases unmatched. The CDR3 runs to 17 residues.

V is TRBV11-2 and J is TRBJ2-3; TRBD2 matches at 8 bases. Per the germline V gene, CDR1 is SGHAT and CDR2 is FQNNGV. The length of the CDR3 is 14 residues. With V trimmed by 9 bases and J by 5 bases, 10 bases remained unmatched. The CDR3 coding sequence is TGTGCCAGTGAGGGGCGGGGGGTTAGAGATACGCAGTATTTT. Translating gives CASEGRGVRDTQYF.

The chain links TRBV19 to TRBJ2-1; the match to TRBD2 covers 10 bases. This CDR3 spans 16 amino acids. CDR1 LNHDA and CDR2 SQIVND come from the germline V gene (reference sequence). V shed 3 bases and J 4 bases; nucleotides not matched to a gene: 6. CDR3 loop: CASSIPSGRSYNEQFF. CDR3 sequence (DNA): TGTGCCAGTAGTATTCCTAGCGGGAGATCTTACAATGAGCAGTTCTTC.

V usage is TRBV12-5 and J usage is TRBJ2-6; D not certain. CDR1 and CDR2 from the germline V gene are LGHNT and FRNRAP. The CDR3 has 16 amino acids. V dropped 0 bases and J dropped 4 bases, with 10 bases sitting between them. The CDR3 DNA is TGTGCTAGTGGTTTGGTTCTCGGTTCCGGGGCCAACGTCCTGACTTTC. Translation gives CASGLVLGSGANVLTF.

The chain has TRBV7-2 and TRBJ1-1; D unclear. The CDR3 length is 14 residues. The germline V gene has CDR1 SGHTA and CDR2 FQGNSA. V was clipped by 2 bases and J by 0 bases, with 7 bases between them. This CDR3 reads CASSLSGMNTEAFF. CDR3 nucleotides: TGTGCCAGCAGCTTAAGCGGCATGAACACTGAAGCTTTCTTT. Full variable domain (remainder filled in from reference TRBV7-2 and TRBJ1-1): GAGVSQSPSNKVTEKGKDVELRCDPISGHTALYWYRQSLGQGLEFLIYFQGNSAPDKSGLPSDRFSAERTGGSVSTLTIQRTQQEDSAVYLCASSLSGMNTEAFFGQGTRLTVV.

The chain combines TRBV2 with TRBJ1-1; D not resolved. Germline V lookup: CDR1 SNHLY, CDR2 FYNNEI. CDR3 length: 13 residues. V was shortened by 8 bases and J by 2 bases, with 12 bases between the two germline ends. The CDR3 region is CASRGSYNTEAFF. CDR3 nucleotide sequence: TGTGCCAGCCGGGGTTCTTATAACACTGAAGCTTTCTTT.

V usage is TRBV12-5 and J usage is TRBJ1-3, with TRBD1 as a possible D gene (5 bases). Germline CDR1 reads LGHNT; CDR2 reads FRNRAP. V was cut by 3 bases and J by 2 bases, with 8 bases left in between. The CDR3 totals 14 residues. CDR3 sequence: CASGFGGAGNTIYF. Written as DNA, the CDR3 is TGTGCTAGTGGTTTCGGAGGGGCTGGAAACACCATATATTTT.

The gene calls are TRBV10-1 and TRBJ2-1, with 8 bases fitting TRBD2. The V gene's germline CDR1 is WNHNN and CDR2 SYGVQD (reference sequence). V trimming: 2 bases; J trimming: 2 bases; junction bases outside the gene matches: 5. The length of the CDR3 is 16 residues. CDR3 protein: CASSEGVAGPYNEQFF. CDR3 DNA sequence: TGCGCCAGCAGTGAGGGGGTAGCGGGGCCCTACAATGAGCAGTTCTTC.

V usage is TRBV3-1 (or the pseudogene TRBV3-2) and J usage is TRBJ1-1; D is undetermined. The CDR3 has 14 residues. V lost 2 bases and J lost 4, with 11 bases in between. Germline CDR1 and CDR2: LGHDT and YNNKEL (reference sequence). The CDR3: CASSQNVAGTEAFF. As DNA, the CDR3 is TGTGCCAGCAGCCAAAATGTCGCCGGCACTGAAGCTTTCTTT.

V and J are TRBV29-1 and TRBJ1-1; no clear D gene. Germline CDR1 reads SQVTM; CDR2 reads ANQGSEA. The CDR3 contains 10 residues. V shed 4 bases and J shed 4 bases, with 4 bases lying between them. The CDR3 DNA reads TGCAGCGTTGTGAGCACTGAAGCTTTCTTT. Translation gives CSVVSTEAFF.

The V and J genes are TRBV4-1 and TRBJ2-7; weak D call: TRBD1 (6 bases). Trimming removed 1 base at V and 6 bases at J, with 16 bases between. The CDR3 covers 15 residues. CDR1 MGHRA and CDR2 YSYEKL come from the germline V gene. CDR3 loop: CASSQVWDTGPEQYF. The CDR3 DNA reads as TGCGCCAGCAGCCAAGTGTGGGACACCGGACCCGAGCAGTACTTC.

The chain combines TRBV3-1 (or the pseudogene TRBV3-2) with TRBJ2-7; 8 bases are shared with TRBD2. Unmatched junction bases numbered 4, after V lost 1 base and J lost 2 bases. This CDR3 is 15 amino acids long. CDR1 is LGHDT and CDR2 is YNNKEL in the germline V gene (reference sequence). Written as DNA, the CDR3 is TGTGCCAGCAGCCAAGGACTAGCGCAGGCCTACGAGCAGTACTTC. Translated, it gives CASSQGLAQAYEQYF.

The chain combines TRBV30 with TRBJ2-7; 8 positions agree with TRBD2. Trimming at V came to 1 base and at J to 7 bases, leaving 9 bases not matched to a gene. The CDR3 runs to 14 residues. Germline V lookup: CDR1 GTSNPN, CDR2 SVGIG (reference sequence). CDR3 DNA sequence: TGTGCCTGGAGTGCCCCGGGGGGGTCGTTTGAGCAGTACTTC. Translation gives CAWSAPGGSFEQYF. The entire variable domain, with the rest obtained from reference TRBV30 and TRBJ2-7, is as follows: SQTIHQWPATLVQPVGSPLSLECTVEGTSNPNLYWYRQAAGRGLQLLFYSVGIGQISSEVPQNLSASRPQDRQFILSSKKLLLSDSGFYLCAWSAPGGSFEQYFGPGTRLTVT.

This chain joins TRBV6-5 and TRBJ2-7; tentatively, D is TRBD1 (6 bases). The length of the CDR3 is 14 residues. Per the germline V gene, CDR1 is MNHEY and CDR2 is SVGAGI. V lost 7 bases to trimming and J lost 2 bases, with 15 bases between them. The CDR3 sequence is CASTPKQGPYEQYF. Here the CDR3 DNA reads TGTGCCAGCACCCCGAAACAGGGACCCTACGAGCAGTACTTC.

V gene TRBV19 combines with J gene TRBJ2-2; D perhaps matches TRBD1 (5 bases). The CDR3 has 14 residues. Germline lookup yields CDR1 LNHDA and CDR2 SQIVND (reference sequence). The ends were cut back, 3 bases at V and 3 bases at J, with 8 bases in the middle. This chain's CDR3 is CASSIRGYTGELFF. The CDR3 bases are TGTGCCAGTAGTATTAGGGGATACACCGGGGAGCTGTTTTTT.

The V gene is TRBV7-2, the J gene TRBJ2-5, with 11 bases matching TRBD2. V lost 2 bases and J lost 4; bases outside the gene matches: 9. The CDR3 has 17 amino acids. Per germline, CDR1 SGHTA and CDR2 FQGNSA. In DNA form, the CDR3 reads TGTGCCAGCAGCTTATTTACTAGCGGGAGCGTGATAGAGACCCAGTACTTC. Translating it yields CASSLFTSGSVIETQYF.

The chain is built from TRBV19 and TRBJ2-2; D is uncertain. V lost 7 bases and J lost 6, with 6 bases in between. The CDR3 is 11 residues long. CDR1 and CDR2 (germline): LNHDA, SQIVND (reference sequence). DNA for the CDR3: TGTGCCAGTATGGAGTCCGGGGAGCTGTTTTTT. Residues: CASMESGELFF.

The chain is built from TRBV7-8 and TRBJ1-2; 9 nucleotides line up with TRBD1. In germline, CDR1 is SGHVS, CDR2 FQNEAQ. The CDR3 spans 16 residues. Trimming at V came to 2 bases and at J to 3 bases, leaving 7 bases not matched to a gene. The CDR3 nucleotides read TGTGCCAGCAGCTTACAAGGACAGGGGACCCACTATGGCTACACCTTC. Protein sequence: CASSLQGQGTHYGYTF.

The chain combines TRBV5-8 with TRBJ1-2; weak D call: TRBD1 (5 bases). Deletions cut 2 bases from V and 6 bases from J, with 20 bases between. Germline V gene lookup returns CDR1 SGHTS and CDR2 YDEGEE. The length of the CDR3 is 16 residues. CDR3 sequence: CASSLITGKGFHGYTF. The CDR3 nucleotides are TGTGCCAGCAGCTTAATAACAGGAAAAGGTTTTCATGGCTACACCTTC.

V usage is TRBV27 and J usage is TRBJ1-3, with a possible D match to TRBD1 (6 bases). Germline V CDR1 and CDR2: MNHEY, SMNVEV (reference sequence). CDR3 length equals 14 residues. V was clipped by 6 bases and J by 8 bases, with 17 bases between them. CDR3 region: CASRPQGPGDTIYF. In nucleotides, the CDR3 is TGTGCCAGCAGGCCTCAGGGGCCAGGAGACACCATATATTTT.

The rearrangement joins TRBV19 to TRBJ1-1, with 7 bases identical to TRBD1. The CDR3 length is 16 residues. Per the germline V gene, CDR1 is LNHDA and CDR2 is SQIVND (reference sequence). V shed 4 bases, J shed 0 bases, and the junction held 8 bases outside the gene matches. The CDR3 DNA sequence: TGTGCCAGTAGTACCTTGACAGGGACAATGAACACTGAAGCTTTCTTT. This gives the protein CASSTLTGTMNTEAFF. Complete variable domain (other parts from reference TRBV19 and TRBJ1-1): DGGITQSPKYLFRKEGQNVTLSCEQNLNHDAMYWYRQDPGQGLRLIYYSQIVNDFQKGDIAEGYSVSREKKESFPLTVTSAQKNPTAFYLCASSTLTGTMNTEAFFGQGTRLTVV.

This clone was detected only a few times. This sequence joins TRBV5-6 and TRBJ1-5; 7 bases agree with TRBD1. Germline V gene sequence: CDR1 SGHDT, CDR2 YYEEEE. V shed 1 base and J 7 bases; nucleotides not matched to a gene: 8. The CDR3 is 15 amino acids. CDR3 residues: CASSLSQQGPQPQHF. CDR3 nucleotide sequence: TGTGCCAGCAGCTTGAGCCAACAGGGGCCCCAGCCCCAGCATTTT.

The rearrangement uses TRBV5-6 and TRBJ2-1; D unclear. Deletions cut 2 bases from V and 5 bases from J, with 2 bases between. The germline V gene encodes CDR1 SGHDT and CDR2 YYEEEE. The CDR3 has 11 amino acids. This CDR3 is CASSFDNEQFF. The DNA of the CDR3 is TGTGCCAGCAGCTTCGACAATGAGCAGTTCTTC.

This clone was picked up one time. The V gene is TRBV5-5, the J gene TRBJ1-5, with 9 bases that match TRBD1. The germline V gene has CDR1 SGHKS and CDR2 YYEKEE (reference sequence). This CDR3 comprises 15 residues. J gave up 5 bases and V 5 bases, and 8 bases lay outside the gene matches. CDR3 nucleotide sequence: TGTGCCAGCAGTCTTGGAGGGACAGGGCATCAGCCCCAGCATTTT. Its translation: CASSLGGTGHQPQHF.

The chain uses TRBV4-1 and TRBJ2-1, with 12 bases matching TRBD2. The germline gives CDR1 MGHRA, CDR2 YSYEKL. The CDR3 has 17 amino acids. With 1 base clipped from V and 7 bases from J, the junction kept 8 bases outside the gene matches. CDR3 residues: CASSQALAGGDRNEQFF. CDR3 bases: TGCGCCAGCAGCCAAGCTCTAGCGGGGGGGGATAGGAATGAGCAGTTCTTC.

The genes are TRBV2 and TRBJ1-2; D is ambiguous. V dropped 4 bases and J dropped 0 bases, with 9 bases sitting between them. Germline CDR1 is SNHLY and CDR2 is FYNNEI. The CDR3 loop spans 14 amino acids. Here the CDR3 reads CASSVSGANYGYTF. CDR3 nucleotides: TGTGCCAGCAGTGTTTCGGGAGCTAACTATGGCTACACCTTC.